This is a list of T cell receptor beta chains from one sample in a study of blood T cell repertoires in COVID-19. Method: immunoSEQ multiplex PCR; TCRdb's copy keeps in-frame clones and lacks some. The table lists about 200,000 clones, roughly four fifths of them singletons. Material for sequencing was peripheral blood. These receptors all stem from a human donor with acute or convalescent COVID-19. The donor label of this sample is uncertain. Both conserved end residues are part of each CDR3. The D gene is left open where the match is weak. Size is stated for part of the rows, as once, few or many counts, or as a class when the clone is expanded.

TGCAGCGTTGGTACTACCGGGACTTTCGGCTACACCTTC | CSVGTTGTFGYTF | TRBV29-1 | NA | TRBJ1-2 | NA
TGTGCCACCAGTGATCCCGGACAGGGGAATGAAAAACTGTTTTTT | CATSDPGQGNEKLFF | TRBV24-1 | NA | TRBJ1-4 | TRBD1
TGTGCCAGCTCCCCTGGGACAGGGGGCGTCTATGGCTACACCTTC | CASSPGTGGVYGYTF | TRBV18 | NA | TRBJ1-2 | TRBD1
TGTGCCAGCTCACCACTCCCGGGCCAAGAGACCCAGTACTTC | CASSPLPGQETQYF | TRBV18 | NA | TRBJ2-5 | NA
TGCGCCAGCAGCCAAGAAGGGAGGTACACTGAAGCTTTCTTT | CASSQEGRYTEAFF | TRBV4-3 | NA | TRBJ1-1 | NA
TGTGCCAGCAGCGTAGGCAGGGGCGAAGTTCGTGGCTACACCTTC | CASSVGRGEVRGYTF | TRBV9 | NA | TRBJ1-2 | NA
TGTGCCAGCAGCTTAAGACAGGGGGATGTTTACGAGCAGTACTTC | CASSLRQGDVYEQYF | TRBV7-3 | NA | TRBJ2-7 | TRBD1
TGTGCCAGCAGTTATGGACTAGCGGGAGGGTGGGAGCAGTACTTC | CASSYGLAGGWEQYF | TRBV6-6 | NA | TRBJ2-7 | TRBD2
TGTGCCAGCAGCTTGGAAGCGGGAGGGTGGAATGAGCAGTTCTTC | CASSLEAGGWNEQFF | TRBV5-4 | NA | TRBJ2-1 | TRBD2
TGTGCCTGGAGTCTACGGGCTAATGAAAAACTGTTTTTT | CAWSLRANEKLFF | TRBV30 | NA | TRBJ1-4 | NA
TGCGCCAGCAGCCAAGAGGCGGGAAGAAACGAGCAGTACTTC | CASSQEAGRNEQYF | TRBV4-3 | NA | TRBJ2-7 | NA
TGTGCCAGCAGCTCGACAGTTGGGCAGTACTTC | CASSSTVGQYF | TRBV7-9 | NA | TRBJ2-7 | NA
TGTGCCTGGAGTTCAACGGGACAGAGGACGATGAACACTGAAGCTTTCTTT | CAWSSTGQRTMNTEAFF | TRBV30 | few | TRBJ1-1 | TRBD1
TGTGCCAGTAGTATCCCAGGGGCTGATACGCAGTATTTT | CASSIPGADTQYF | TRBV19 | NA | TRBJ2-3 | NA
TGTGCCATCCACGCCCCGGGACAGGGGGAAGGGGGCTACACCTTC | CAIHAPGQGEGGYTF | TRBV28 | NA | TRBJ1-2 | TRBD1
TGTGCCAGCAGCGACGAGGGTCGGTCCCCCTACGAGCAGTACTTC | CASSDEGRSPYEQYF | TRBV7-9 | NA | TRBJ2-7 | NA
TGCAGTGCTAGTGGCGGGAGCCTGGAGACCCAGTACTTC | CSASGGSLETQYF | TRBV20-1 | NA | TRBJ2-5 | TRBD2
TGTGCCAGCAGCCTCCTCCCCGACAGGGGAAGCACTGAAGCTTTCTTT | CASSLLPDRGSTEAFF | TRBV9 | NA | TRBJ1-1 | TRBD1
TGTGCCAGCAGTTACTCGGGACAGGGGTGGTATGGCTACACCTTC | CASSYSGQGWYGYTF | TRBV6-5 | NA | TRBJ1-2 | TRBD1
TGTGCCAGCAGTTCTCCGGGACTAGCGGGAGGTAGAGCAGATACGCAGTATTTT | CASSSPGLAGGRADTQYF | TRBV2 | NA | TRBJ2-3 | TRBD2
TGTGCCAGCAGCTTAGAACCTCAGGGGGCTAGAGAGCAGTACTTC | CASSLEPQGAREQYF | TRBV7-2 | NA | TRBJ2-7 | TRBD1
TGTGCCAGCCTCCCGGGGGAGGTGAATACGCAGTATTTT | CASLPGEVNTQYF | TRBV7-9 | NA | TRBJ2-3 | NA
TGCGCCAGCACGGTAGGGAGTGCTATCGGGGAGACCCAGTACTTC | CASTVGSAIGETQYF | TRBV5-1 | NA | TRBJ2-5 | NA
TGTGCCAGCAGCGTCCGCACTAGCAGACTCACAGATACGCAGTATTTT | CASSVRTSRLTDTQYF | TRBV21-1 | NA | TRBJ2-3 | NA
TGTGCCAGCATCCCCGACCGCCGGGACAGTTCCTACGAGCAGTACTTC | CASIPDRRDSSYEQYF | TRBV7-9 | NA | TRBJ2-7 | TRBD1
TGTGCCAGCAGTTACTCGTCAGGGGGCAAACTGTTTTTT | CASSYSSGGKLFF | TRBV6-5 | once | TRBJ1-4 | TRBD1
TGTGCCAGCAGTTTATTGAGTTCACCCCTCCACTTT | CASSLLSSPLHF | TRBV27 | NA | TRBJ1-6 | NA
TGCAGCGTTGCCGGGAGGGCCAGAGAGCAGTTCTTC | CSVAGRAREQFF | TRBV29-1 | NA | TRBJ2-1 | TRBD2
TGTGCCAGCAGCGGTATTTCGGGATTGAACACTGAAGCTTTCTTT | CASSGISGLNTEAFF | TRBV6-5 | NA | TRBJ1-1 | NA
TGTGCCTGGATTCATACCGACAGGGCGGCTGGAAACACCATATATTTT | CAWIHTDRAAGNTIYF | TRBV30 | NA | TRBJ1-3 | TRBD1
TGCGCCAGCAGCTTGGCAGGGTATGAGACCCAGTACTTC | CASSLAGYETQYF | TRBV5-1 | NA | TRBJ2-5 | NA
TGTGCCAGCAGCTCCCGGACAGACAATCAGCCCCAGCATTTT | CASSSRTDNQPQHF | TRBV7-2 | NA | TRBJ1-5 | NA
TGTGCCAGCTCACCAGGGACAGGGCGAGAGACCCAGTACTTC | CASSPGTGRETQYF | TRBV18 | NA | TRBJ2-5 | TRBD1
TGTGCCAGCTCACGGGGGCTTAACTATGGCTACACCTTC | CASSRGLNYGYTF | TRBV18 | NA | TRBJ1-2 | NA
TGTGCCAGTAGTACCAAAACAGATACGCAGTATTTT | CASSTKTDTQYF | TRBV19 | NA | TRBJ2-3 | NA
TGTGCCAGCAGTGAACCAGGGTCGATTCAGCCCCAGCATTTT | CASSEPGSIQPQHF | TRBV2 | NA | TRBJ1-5 | NA
TGTGCCAGCACTTGGGACACTGGCTCACCCCTCCACTTT | CASTWDTGSPLHF | TRBV18 | NA | TRBJ1-6 | NA
TGTGCCAGCAGCTTTTGGACAGGGAAAGATTCACCCCTCCACTTT | CASSFWTGKDSPLHF | TRBV5-6 | few | TRBJ1-6 | TRBD1
TGCGCCAGCAGCCGACAGGGTGGCACTGAAGCTTTCTTT | CASSRQGGTEAFF | TRBV4-1 | NA | TRBJ1-1 | TRBD1
TGCGCCAGCAGCCAAGACAGGATAGAAAAACTGTTTTTT | CASSQDRIEKLFF | TRBV4-1 | NA | TRBJ1-4 | NA
TGTGCCAGCAGTCTCGGACAGGACCTAGCCAAAAACATTCAGTACTTC | CASSLGQDLAKNIQYF | TRBV6-6 | NA | TRBJ2-4 | TRBD1
TGTGCCAGCAGCTTAGCGGGCGCGCCGAACACTGAAGCTTTCTTT | CASSLAGAPNTEAFF | TRBV7-2 | NA | TRBJ1-1 | NA